The clone carrying this T cell receptor beta chain turned up a few times. Antigen unknown. This CDR3 comprises 15 residues. Germline V lookup: CDR1 LGHNA, CDR2 YNFKEQ. Trimming took off 1 base at V and 1 base at J, with 7 bases between the two ends. The data are from a study of T-cell memory formation after mild COVID-19. General observations from the study: Contracting clones from day 15 to 85 had balanced CD4/CD8; later expanders favoured CD4+. Some clones that responded were present in memory (sampled pre-infection), which suggests cross-reactive memory joined.

The authors produced TCR alpha and TCR beta cDNA libraries with sample barcodes and UMIs by 5'RACE using constant-segment primers. TCRdb processed the 5' RACE reads anew with MiXCR; each CDR3 protein has one entry. The data show under 300,000 distinct CDR3 sequences, over 8.5% seen once. The sequenced sample was PBMCs or a T cell subset sorted from them (not recorded which). This sequence was found in a man younger than 35 who had mild COVID-19 (a few samples of this study predate the infection). Cell type and time point are not known. The chain is built from TRBV4-2 and TRBJ2-2, with D possibly being TRBD2 (6 bases). This chain's CDR3 is CASSQGGVNTGELFF. CDR3 nucleotide sequence: TGTGCCAGCAGCCAAGGCGGGGTGAACACCGGGGAGCTGTTTTTT.